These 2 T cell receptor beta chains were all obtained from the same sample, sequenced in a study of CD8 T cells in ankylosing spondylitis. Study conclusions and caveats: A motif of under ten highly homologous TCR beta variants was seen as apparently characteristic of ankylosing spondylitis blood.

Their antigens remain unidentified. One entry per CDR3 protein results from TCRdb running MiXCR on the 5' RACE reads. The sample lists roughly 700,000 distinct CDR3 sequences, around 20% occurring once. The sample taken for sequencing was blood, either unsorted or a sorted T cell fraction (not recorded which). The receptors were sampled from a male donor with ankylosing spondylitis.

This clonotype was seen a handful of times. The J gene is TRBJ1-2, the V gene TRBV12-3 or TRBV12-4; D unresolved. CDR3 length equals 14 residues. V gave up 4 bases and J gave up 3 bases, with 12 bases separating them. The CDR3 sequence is CASSSPGGYYGYTF. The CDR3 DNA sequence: TGTGCCAGCAGTTCGCCCGGAGGCTACTATGGCTACACCTTC.

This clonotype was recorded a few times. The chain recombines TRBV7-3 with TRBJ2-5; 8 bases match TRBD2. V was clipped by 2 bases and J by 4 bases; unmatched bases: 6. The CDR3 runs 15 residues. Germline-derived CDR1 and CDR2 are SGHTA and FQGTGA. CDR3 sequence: CASSLVAGPGETQYF. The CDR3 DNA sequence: TGTGCCAGCAGCTTAGTAGCGGGGCCAGGAGAGACCCAGTACTTC. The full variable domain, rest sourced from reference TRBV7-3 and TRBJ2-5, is GAGVSQTPSNKVTEKGKYVELRCDPISGHTALYWYRQSLGQGPEFLIYFQGTGAADDSGLPNDRFFAVRPEGSVSTLKIQRTERGDSAVYLCASSLVAGPGETQYFGPGTRLLVL.